The subject of this entry is one T cell receptor (beta chain). This clone's antigen is unknown. The sample holds no much larger clone one base away, and base qualities are not on file. Enrolling through a virtual design, the prospective study's participants ranged in age from about 18 to 100 years and lived across some 22 United States geographic areas. In the prospective study, cohorts were assigned on the basis of participant-reported clinical history obtained from a screening survey and a study questionnaire. Exposed participants had been in contact, within 2 weeks of entering the study, with a person who had a PCR-confirmed or clinician-diagnosed case of COVID-19. In the prospective study, whole blood, serum and a nasopharyngeal or oropharyngeal swab were collected from each participant by mobile phlebotomists. Over an approximately 2-month period, participants in the prospective study had the option of providing additional blood draws and questionnaires. Blood samples from the prospective study were shipped frozen or at room temperature prior to DNA extraction.

CDR1 and CDR2, looked up from the germline V gene, are SNHLY and FYNNEI. The V end loses 6 bases and the J end loses 2 bases, and a stretch of 19 bases separates them. From the cysteine through the phenylalanine, the CDR3 covers 16 amino acids. The sequence is cut down to CDR3 DNA, 48 bases in frame from base 1. This entry is derived from a study of blood T cell repertoires in COVID-19 (dated by TCRdb to the early 2020s). With respect to the entire study: Samples covering the acute and convalescent phases of COVID-19 were provided by collaborators in the United States, Italy and Spain. The material from the prospective study consisted of cDNA or gDNA derived from T cells, B-cell-depleted T cells, or PBMCs. Subjects who had been exposed to COVID-19, were actively infected with it, or had recovered from it provided the deeply sampled blood TCRbeta repertoires that made up the dataset. The repertoires were made available in a free public database intended to serve as a resource for research on the immune response to SARS-CoV-2. Samples came from the ongoing ImmuneRACE study (first 160 participants) plus 1,254 subjects from 6 global collaborators. Sample metadata almost always included a de-identified subject ID, COVID-19 status, age in years and sex. Where HLA class I and class II types were available, the types were taken from metadata supplied by the sample provider, not from assay-based typing.

The immunoSEQ Assay, a bias-controlled multiplex PCR, was used to amplify TCRbeta CDR3 regions from genomic DNA. In the authors' own workflow: Within the assay, amplification of reference gene primers was used to estimate how many nucleated cells each sample contained. To quantify the absolute abundance of each unique TCRbeta CDR3 rearrangement, sequence reads were collapsed and filtered. Productive Simpson clonality was computed per sample as the square root of Simpson's diversity index over productive rearrangements. TCRdb took over this immuneACCESS table, retaining in-frame rearrangements with V and J assigned. Such tables are incomplete; in checked studies, under half of the missing clones stem from an unresolved V gene, and the remainder is unexplained. The DNA gave D and trimming, while V, J and clone size come from that table. This sample has more than 300,000 clones in its table, and around nine tenths of those were observed once. In total, the top ten clones hold around 4.2% of the sample.

On the study overall, not on this receptor specifically: Clinical and demographic metadata were provided uncurated, with the amount varying by source and participant.

This sequence originates from a woman under 40 who had been exposed to COVID-19. Material: PBMCs or T cells enriched from blood (not recorded which). The chain employs TRBV2 and TRBJ1-1; the D gene identity is not certain. The sequenced DNA: TGTGCCAGCAGGTCGGGGAGCCCAGTTATCAACACTGAAGCTTTCTTT. This encodes CASRSGSPVINTEAFF.